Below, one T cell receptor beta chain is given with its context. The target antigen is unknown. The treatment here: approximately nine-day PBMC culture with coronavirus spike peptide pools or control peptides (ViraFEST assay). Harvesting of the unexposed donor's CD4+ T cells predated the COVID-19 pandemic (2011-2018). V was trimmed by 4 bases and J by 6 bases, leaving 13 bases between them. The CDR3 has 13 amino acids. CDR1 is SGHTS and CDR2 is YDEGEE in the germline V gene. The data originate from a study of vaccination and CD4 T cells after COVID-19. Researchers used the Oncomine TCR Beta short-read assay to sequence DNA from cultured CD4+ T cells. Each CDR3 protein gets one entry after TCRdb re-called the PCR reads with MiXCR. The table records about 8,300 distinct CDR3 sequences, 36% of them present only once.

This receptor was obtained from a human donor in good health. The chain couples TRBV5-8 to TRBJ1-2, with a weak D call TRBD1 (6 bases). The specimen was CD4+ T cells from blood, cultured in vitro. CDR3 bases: TGTGCCAGCAGCCCTGGGGGGGCGAATGGCTACACCTTC. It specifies CASSPGGANGYTF.